This T cell receptor (beta chain) emerged from a study of blood T cell repertoires in COVID-19. Study information: Samples taken during acute and convalescent COVID-19 were collected in the United States, Italy and Spain. PBMCs, B-cell-depleted T cells, or T cells provided the cDNA or gDNA that made up the material.

Under the authors' procedure: Reference gene primer amplification gave estimated nucleated cell counts. Libraries were prepared by immunoSEQ multiplex PCR; TCRdb keeps only in-frame clonotypes and omits some of them. V and J calls and clone size are copied from that table; D and trimming were computed from the DNA. This sample has almost 200,000 clones; roughly nine tenths occur once, and the top ten carry 0.75% to 0.95%. V gave up 3 bases and J gave up 7 bases, with 9 bases separating them. The CDR3 runs to 12 residues. Germline lookup yields CDR1 LGHDT and CDR2 YNNKEL (reference sequence). This receptor was obtained from a woman in her 70s with acute or convalescent COVID-19. The specimen was peripheral blood. The chain uses TRBV3-1 (or the pseudogene TRBV3-2) and TRBJ1-1, with D perhaps matching TRBD1 (6 bases). The CDR3 region is CASSHTDSEAFF. The CDR3 bases are TGTGCCAGCAGCCATACGGACAGTGAAGCTTTCTTT.